What follows are 26 T cell receptor beta chains derived from one specimen sequenced in a study of vaccination effects on CD4 cells after COVID-19. Their antigens are not known. The table came from immunoSEQ multiplex PCR; TCRdb's copy has only in-frame clones and leaves some out. The sample gives 30,000 to 35,000 clones, 75% of which show up once; 5.5% to 8.5% is in the top ten. Scientists isolated CD4+ T cells after an approximately ten-day culture period ended. Infection with SARS-CoV-2 occurred in the person between March and December 2020, and PCR confirmed it. Each person got two doses of an mRNA SARS-CoV-2 vaccine, BNT162b2 or mRNA-1273. Sequenced material: CD4+ T cells from PBMCs cultured without peptide, taken after COVID-19 vaccination. These receptors were collected from a human donor who had a prior SARS-CoV-2 infection.

This clone was observed a single time. CDR3: CASSLAAGGVTEAFF. CDR3 in DNA: TGTGCCAGCAGCTTAGCGGCAGGGGGCGTAACTGAAGCTTTCTTT. The chain couples TRBV7-9 to TRBJ1-1; TRBD1 matches at 8 bases. CDR3 size: 15 residues. Germline V CDR1 and CDR2: SEHNR, FQNEAQ (reference sequence). Trimming at V came to 0 bases and at J to 5 bases, leaving 5 bases not matched to a gene.

The rearrangement joins TRBV6-2 or TRBV6-3 to TRBJ2-5, with 7 bases that match TRBD1. V shed 5 bases, J shed 5 bases, and the junction held 8 bases outside the gene matches. The CDR3 has 14 residues. The germline gives CDR1 MNHEY, CDR2 SVGEGT. This CDR3 is CASSPRQGWETQYF. The CDR3 coding sequence is TGTGCCAGCAGTCCACGACAGGGTTGGGAGACCCAGTACTTC.

V gene TRBV9 combines with J gene TRBJ2-7; 9 nucleotides agree with TRBD1. After removal of 3 bases from V and 4 bases from J, the junction contained 8 bases not matched to a gene. The CDR3 covers 15 residues. Germline V gene lookup returns CDR1 SGDLS and CDR2 YYNGEE. The CDR3 DNA sequence: TGTGCCAGCAGCGCCGGGACAGGGTGGCAGTACGAGCAGTACTTC. Residues: CASSAGTGWQYEQYF.

This clone was found a few times. The J gene is TRBJ2-1, the V gene TRBV6-5; possibly TRBD1 or TRBD2 for D (5 bases each). This CDR3 has 16 amino acids. Germline lookup yields CDR1 MNHEY and CDR2 SVGAGI. V dropped 2 bases and J dropped 2 bases, with 13 bases sitting between them. This CDR3 reads CASSYGGFNAYNEQFF. The CDR3 bases are TGTGCCAGCAGTTACGGGGGATTTAACGCCTACAATGAGCAGTTCTTC.

CDR3 in amino acids: CASSRPGGGYEQYF. CDR3 coding DNA: TGTGCCAGCAGCCGCCCCGGAGGCGGCTACGAGCAGTACTTC. V and J are TRBV7-2 and TRBJ2-7; TRBD2 is a possible D gene (5 bases). The CDR3 is 14 amino acids. Germline values: CDR1 SGHTA, CDR2 FQGNSA. V dropped 5 bases and J dropped 3 bases, with 14 bases sitting between them.

The chain recombines TRBV5-1 with TRBJ2-1; D may correspond to TRBD1 or TRBD2 (6 bases each). V dropped 7 bases and J dropped 8 bases, with 16 bases sitting between them. The germline gives CDR1 SGHRS, CDR2 YFSETQ. The CDR3 has 13 residues. The CDR3 reads CASSEGGSDEQFF. Here the CDR3 DNA reads TGCGCCAGCTCCGAAGGGGGGAGCGATGAGCAGTTCTTC.

This clone was seen once. The chain has TRBV30 and TRBJ2-7; D might be TRBD2 (6 bases). The CDR3 has 15 residues. Trimming shortened V by 2 bases and J by 4 bases, and 18 bases separated the two germline ends. CDR1 is GTSNPN, CDR2 SVGIG, per germline (reference sequence). The CDR3 loop is CAWSYTGTRGYEQYF. Written as DNA, the CDR3 is TGTGCCTGGAGTTACACCGGGACTCGGGGGTACGAGCAGTACTTC.

The chain is built from TRBV7-2 and TRBJ2-2; TRBD1 matches at 7 bases. CDR3 length: 15 residues. J lost 7 bases, V lost 2 bases, and 7 bases had no gene match. Looked up from germline, CDR1 is SGHTA and CDR2 is FQGNSA. CDR3: CASSLNRGGLGELFF. Written as DNA, the CDR3 is TGTGCCAGCAGCTTAAACAGGGGCGGACTCGGGGAGCTGTTTTTT.

The table lists this clone with a few counts. V is TRBV7-2 and J is TRBJ2-7, with D hard to call. Trimming shortened V by 0 bases and J by 3 bases, and 6 bases separated the two germline ends. The CDR3 contains 13 residues. Per the germline V gene, CDR1 is SGHTA and CDR2 is FQGNSA. CDR3 bases: TGTGCCAGCAGCTTAGCTGTCTACTACGAGCAGTACTTC. Translation gives CASSLAVYYEQYF. The full variable domain, with the rest looked up from reference TRBV7-2 and TRBJ2-7, is GAGVSQSPSNKVTEKGKDVELRCDPISGHTALYWYRQSLGQGLEFLIYFQGNSAPDKSGLPSDRFSAERTGGSVSTLTIQRTQQEDSAVYLCASSLAVYYEQYFGPGTRLTVT.

This clone was observed once. V and J are TRBV18 and TRBJ1-1; D might be TRBD1 (5 bases). CDR3 size: 18 residues. With 0 bases removed from V and 1 base from J, the gap between germline ends came to 18 bases. Germline V CDR1 and CDR2: KGHSH, LQKENI. The CDR3 reads CASSPPSGVLRSNTEAFF. The CDR3 nucleotides are TGTGCCAGCTCACCACCTTCGGGGGTACTGAGGTCGAACACTGAAGCTTTCTTT.

This chain links TRBV14 with TRBJ2-1; D gene uncertain. CDR1 and CDR2 (germline): SGHDN, FVKESK. Trimming took 1 base from V and 8 from J, leaving 6 bases between them. The CDR3 is 12 residues long. Written as DNA, the CDR3 is TGTGCCAGCAGCCAAGGGGGATATGAGCAGTTCTTC. Translation gives CASSQGGYEQFF.

This sequence joins TRBV10-3 and TRBJ2-7; 14 bases match TRBD2. Germline assignment: CDR1 ENHRY and CDR2 SYGVKD. CDR3 length equals 23 residues. V was clipped by 5 bases and J by 4 bases; unmatched bases: 28. The CDR3 DNA follows: TGTGCCATCAGTCCAACGGTAGGGACAAACGGACTAGCGGGGGGCCCTTTGGGGTACGAGCAGTACTTC. This sequence encodes CAISPTVGTNGLAGGPLGYEQYF.

The rearrangement joins TRBV5-5 to TRBJ2-4; tentative D call: TRBD2 (5 bases). Germline lookup yields CDR1 SGHKS and CDR2 YYEKEE (reference sequence). The ends were cut back, 0 bases at V and 0 bases at J, with 16 bases in the middle. There are 18 residues in the CDR3. The CDR3 DNA reads as TGTGCCAGCAGCTTGGCGGGGATTCTGAGTCTAGCCAAAAACATTCAGTACTTC. Translated, it gives CASSLAGILSLAKNIQYF. Full variable domain (outside the CDR3, taken from reference TRBV5-5 and TRBJ2-4): DAGVTQSPTHLIKTRGQQVTLRCSPISGHKSVSWYQQVLGQGPQFIFQYYEKEERGRGNFPDRFSARQFPNYSSELNVNALLLGDSALYLCASSLAGILSLAKNIQYFGAGTRLSVL.

The V call is TRBV4-3, the J call TRBJ1-1, with D perhaps matching TRBD1 (5 bases). This CDR3 has 17 amino acids. From germline, CDR1 is LGHNA and CDR2 YSLEER. V was cut by 2 bases and J by 1 base, with 17 bases left in between. The CDR3 bases are TGCGCCAGCAGCCAATGGAGTGGGGGAGGGAAGAACACTGAAGCTTTCTTT. Translated: CASSQWSGGGKNTEAFF.

V and J are TRBV4-2 and TRBJ2-7; tentatively, D is TRBD1 (6 bases). V gave up 4 bases and J gave up 0 bases, with 16 bases separating them. The CDR3 sequence is 16 residues long. Germline V gives CDR1 LGHNA, CDR2 YNFKEQ. CDR3: CASSRAAEGVSYEQYF. DNA of the CDR3: TGTGCCAGCAGCCGCGCGGCCGAGGGGGTCTCCTACGAGCAGTACTTC.

This clone occurred once. This chain links TRBV7-3 with TRBJ2-5, with D possibly being TRBD2 (7 bases). Germline loops: CDR1 SGHTA, CDR2 FQGTGA. Deletions cut 5 bases from V and 5 bases from J, with 18 bases between. CDR3 length equals 15 residues. The CDR3 DNA reads as TGTGCCAGCAGCCCCCGGGGGGCGGGGGCGGAGACCCAGTACTTC. Translation: CASSPRGAGAETQYF.

This clone turned up a few times. The rearrangement links TRBV3-1 (or the pseudogene TRBV3-2) to TRBJ1-1; D might be TRBD1 (6 bases). Germline V gene data show CDR1 as LGHDT and CDR2 as YNNKEL (reference sequence). CDR3 length: 14 amino acids. V lost 3 bases to trimming and J lost 2 bases, with 10 bases between them. The CDR3 DNA reads as TGTGCCAGCAGCCAGAGGACAGTTAACACTGAAGCTTTCTTT. It translates to CASSQRTVNTEAFF.

The sample holds one count of this clone. The junction departs from the called germline gene at one end, perhaps through a read error. V gene TRBV7-7 combines with J gene TRBJ2-1; TRBD1 matches 9 bases. The CDR3 runs to 15 residues. CDR1 is SSHAT, CDR2 FNYEAQ, per germline (reference sequence). The CDR3 spells CASSTGQGRVDEQFF. As DNA, the CDR3 is TGTGCTAGCAGCACGGGACAGGGACGAGTCGATGAGCAGTTCTTC.

The rearrangement links TRBV6-2 or TRBV6-3 to TRBJ1-1; D is unclear. The V end was cut by 5 bases, the J end by 1 base, with 8 bases between. The CDR3 covers 13 residues. Germline V gives CDR1 MNHEY, CDR2 SVGEGT. CDR3 region: CASSKDPNTEAFF. CDR3 DNA: TGTGCCAGCAGTAAGGACCCGAACACTGAAGCTTTCTTT.

V and J are TRBV6-1 and TRBJ2-7, with D perhaps matching TRBD1 or TRBD2 (5 bases each). The ends were cut back, 1 base at V and 4 bases at J, with 14 bases in the middle. Germline loops: CDR1 MNHNS, CDR2 SASEGT. This CDR3 is 15 amino acids long. CDR3 region: CASSEVGQGAYEQYF. Here the CDR3 DNA reads TGTGCCAGCAGTGAAGTTGGTCAGGGAGCGTACGAGCAGTACTTC.

This rearrangement joins TRBV7-9 to TRBJ1-1; D is possibly TRBD1 (6 bases). Germline V gene lookup returns CDR1 SEHNR and CDR2 FQNEAQ (reference sequence). The CDR3 runs to 15 residues. V dropped 4 bases and J dropped 1 base, with 13 bases sitting between them. The CDR3 nucleotides are TGTGCCAGCAGCTCTCCTAACAGGGCGAACACTGAAGCTTTCTTT. Translated: CASSSPNRANTEAFF.

The CDR3 here is CSATVLNTIYF. The CDR3 DNA follows: TGCAGTGCTACTGTGCTGAACACCATATATTTT. The chain links TRBV20-1 to TRBJ1-3; D is unresolved. V was pared by 4 bases and J by 7 bases, with 8 bases between. This CDR3 has 11 residues. The germline V gene encodes CDR1 DFQATT and CDR2 SNEGSKA (reference sequence).

CDR3 sequence (DNA): TGCGCCAGCAGCCAACTAGCGGGGGGGCCCCACGAGCAGTACTTC. Translation gives CASSQLAGGPHEQYF. V and J are TRBV4-1 and TRBJ2-7; TRBD2 aligns across 12 bases. CDR1 and CDR2 from the germline V gene are MGHRA and YSYEKL. The trim removed 2 bases at V and 5 bases at J, leaving 4 bases unmatched. CDR3 length equals 15 residues.

The chain combines TRBV4-2 with TRBJ2-3; 8 positions agree with TRBD2. V shed 0 bases and J 5 bases; nucleotides not matched to a gene: 4. Per the germline V gene, CDR1 is LGHNA and CDR2 is YNFKEQ. This CDR3 has 15 residues. CDR3 sequence: CASSQDRLAGDTQYF. In DNA form, the CDR3 reads TGTGCCAGCAGCCAAGATCGGCTAGCGGGAGATACGCAGTATTTT.

Relative to its sample, this clone is medium-sized. The chain carries TRBV7-9 and TRBJ1-1; unclear D gene. The ends were cut back, 6 bases at V and 6 bases at J, with 17 bases in the middle. The germline gives CDR1 SEHNR, CDR2 FQNEAQ (reference sequence). The CDR3 is 14 amino acids. DNA of the CDR3: TGTGCCAGCAGTTCACGAGCGGACGGCCCTGAAGCTTTCTTT. This codes for CASSSRADGPEAFF.

The V call is TRBV21-1, the J call TRBJ2-7; TRBD1 was called by the table and not checked on the DNA. TRBV21-1 is tagged as a pseudogene. The CDR3 sequence is 13 residues long. The CDR3 is CASTWDSSYEQYF. In DNA, the CDR3 is TGTGCCAGCACCTGGGACAGCTCCTACGAGCAGTACTTC.